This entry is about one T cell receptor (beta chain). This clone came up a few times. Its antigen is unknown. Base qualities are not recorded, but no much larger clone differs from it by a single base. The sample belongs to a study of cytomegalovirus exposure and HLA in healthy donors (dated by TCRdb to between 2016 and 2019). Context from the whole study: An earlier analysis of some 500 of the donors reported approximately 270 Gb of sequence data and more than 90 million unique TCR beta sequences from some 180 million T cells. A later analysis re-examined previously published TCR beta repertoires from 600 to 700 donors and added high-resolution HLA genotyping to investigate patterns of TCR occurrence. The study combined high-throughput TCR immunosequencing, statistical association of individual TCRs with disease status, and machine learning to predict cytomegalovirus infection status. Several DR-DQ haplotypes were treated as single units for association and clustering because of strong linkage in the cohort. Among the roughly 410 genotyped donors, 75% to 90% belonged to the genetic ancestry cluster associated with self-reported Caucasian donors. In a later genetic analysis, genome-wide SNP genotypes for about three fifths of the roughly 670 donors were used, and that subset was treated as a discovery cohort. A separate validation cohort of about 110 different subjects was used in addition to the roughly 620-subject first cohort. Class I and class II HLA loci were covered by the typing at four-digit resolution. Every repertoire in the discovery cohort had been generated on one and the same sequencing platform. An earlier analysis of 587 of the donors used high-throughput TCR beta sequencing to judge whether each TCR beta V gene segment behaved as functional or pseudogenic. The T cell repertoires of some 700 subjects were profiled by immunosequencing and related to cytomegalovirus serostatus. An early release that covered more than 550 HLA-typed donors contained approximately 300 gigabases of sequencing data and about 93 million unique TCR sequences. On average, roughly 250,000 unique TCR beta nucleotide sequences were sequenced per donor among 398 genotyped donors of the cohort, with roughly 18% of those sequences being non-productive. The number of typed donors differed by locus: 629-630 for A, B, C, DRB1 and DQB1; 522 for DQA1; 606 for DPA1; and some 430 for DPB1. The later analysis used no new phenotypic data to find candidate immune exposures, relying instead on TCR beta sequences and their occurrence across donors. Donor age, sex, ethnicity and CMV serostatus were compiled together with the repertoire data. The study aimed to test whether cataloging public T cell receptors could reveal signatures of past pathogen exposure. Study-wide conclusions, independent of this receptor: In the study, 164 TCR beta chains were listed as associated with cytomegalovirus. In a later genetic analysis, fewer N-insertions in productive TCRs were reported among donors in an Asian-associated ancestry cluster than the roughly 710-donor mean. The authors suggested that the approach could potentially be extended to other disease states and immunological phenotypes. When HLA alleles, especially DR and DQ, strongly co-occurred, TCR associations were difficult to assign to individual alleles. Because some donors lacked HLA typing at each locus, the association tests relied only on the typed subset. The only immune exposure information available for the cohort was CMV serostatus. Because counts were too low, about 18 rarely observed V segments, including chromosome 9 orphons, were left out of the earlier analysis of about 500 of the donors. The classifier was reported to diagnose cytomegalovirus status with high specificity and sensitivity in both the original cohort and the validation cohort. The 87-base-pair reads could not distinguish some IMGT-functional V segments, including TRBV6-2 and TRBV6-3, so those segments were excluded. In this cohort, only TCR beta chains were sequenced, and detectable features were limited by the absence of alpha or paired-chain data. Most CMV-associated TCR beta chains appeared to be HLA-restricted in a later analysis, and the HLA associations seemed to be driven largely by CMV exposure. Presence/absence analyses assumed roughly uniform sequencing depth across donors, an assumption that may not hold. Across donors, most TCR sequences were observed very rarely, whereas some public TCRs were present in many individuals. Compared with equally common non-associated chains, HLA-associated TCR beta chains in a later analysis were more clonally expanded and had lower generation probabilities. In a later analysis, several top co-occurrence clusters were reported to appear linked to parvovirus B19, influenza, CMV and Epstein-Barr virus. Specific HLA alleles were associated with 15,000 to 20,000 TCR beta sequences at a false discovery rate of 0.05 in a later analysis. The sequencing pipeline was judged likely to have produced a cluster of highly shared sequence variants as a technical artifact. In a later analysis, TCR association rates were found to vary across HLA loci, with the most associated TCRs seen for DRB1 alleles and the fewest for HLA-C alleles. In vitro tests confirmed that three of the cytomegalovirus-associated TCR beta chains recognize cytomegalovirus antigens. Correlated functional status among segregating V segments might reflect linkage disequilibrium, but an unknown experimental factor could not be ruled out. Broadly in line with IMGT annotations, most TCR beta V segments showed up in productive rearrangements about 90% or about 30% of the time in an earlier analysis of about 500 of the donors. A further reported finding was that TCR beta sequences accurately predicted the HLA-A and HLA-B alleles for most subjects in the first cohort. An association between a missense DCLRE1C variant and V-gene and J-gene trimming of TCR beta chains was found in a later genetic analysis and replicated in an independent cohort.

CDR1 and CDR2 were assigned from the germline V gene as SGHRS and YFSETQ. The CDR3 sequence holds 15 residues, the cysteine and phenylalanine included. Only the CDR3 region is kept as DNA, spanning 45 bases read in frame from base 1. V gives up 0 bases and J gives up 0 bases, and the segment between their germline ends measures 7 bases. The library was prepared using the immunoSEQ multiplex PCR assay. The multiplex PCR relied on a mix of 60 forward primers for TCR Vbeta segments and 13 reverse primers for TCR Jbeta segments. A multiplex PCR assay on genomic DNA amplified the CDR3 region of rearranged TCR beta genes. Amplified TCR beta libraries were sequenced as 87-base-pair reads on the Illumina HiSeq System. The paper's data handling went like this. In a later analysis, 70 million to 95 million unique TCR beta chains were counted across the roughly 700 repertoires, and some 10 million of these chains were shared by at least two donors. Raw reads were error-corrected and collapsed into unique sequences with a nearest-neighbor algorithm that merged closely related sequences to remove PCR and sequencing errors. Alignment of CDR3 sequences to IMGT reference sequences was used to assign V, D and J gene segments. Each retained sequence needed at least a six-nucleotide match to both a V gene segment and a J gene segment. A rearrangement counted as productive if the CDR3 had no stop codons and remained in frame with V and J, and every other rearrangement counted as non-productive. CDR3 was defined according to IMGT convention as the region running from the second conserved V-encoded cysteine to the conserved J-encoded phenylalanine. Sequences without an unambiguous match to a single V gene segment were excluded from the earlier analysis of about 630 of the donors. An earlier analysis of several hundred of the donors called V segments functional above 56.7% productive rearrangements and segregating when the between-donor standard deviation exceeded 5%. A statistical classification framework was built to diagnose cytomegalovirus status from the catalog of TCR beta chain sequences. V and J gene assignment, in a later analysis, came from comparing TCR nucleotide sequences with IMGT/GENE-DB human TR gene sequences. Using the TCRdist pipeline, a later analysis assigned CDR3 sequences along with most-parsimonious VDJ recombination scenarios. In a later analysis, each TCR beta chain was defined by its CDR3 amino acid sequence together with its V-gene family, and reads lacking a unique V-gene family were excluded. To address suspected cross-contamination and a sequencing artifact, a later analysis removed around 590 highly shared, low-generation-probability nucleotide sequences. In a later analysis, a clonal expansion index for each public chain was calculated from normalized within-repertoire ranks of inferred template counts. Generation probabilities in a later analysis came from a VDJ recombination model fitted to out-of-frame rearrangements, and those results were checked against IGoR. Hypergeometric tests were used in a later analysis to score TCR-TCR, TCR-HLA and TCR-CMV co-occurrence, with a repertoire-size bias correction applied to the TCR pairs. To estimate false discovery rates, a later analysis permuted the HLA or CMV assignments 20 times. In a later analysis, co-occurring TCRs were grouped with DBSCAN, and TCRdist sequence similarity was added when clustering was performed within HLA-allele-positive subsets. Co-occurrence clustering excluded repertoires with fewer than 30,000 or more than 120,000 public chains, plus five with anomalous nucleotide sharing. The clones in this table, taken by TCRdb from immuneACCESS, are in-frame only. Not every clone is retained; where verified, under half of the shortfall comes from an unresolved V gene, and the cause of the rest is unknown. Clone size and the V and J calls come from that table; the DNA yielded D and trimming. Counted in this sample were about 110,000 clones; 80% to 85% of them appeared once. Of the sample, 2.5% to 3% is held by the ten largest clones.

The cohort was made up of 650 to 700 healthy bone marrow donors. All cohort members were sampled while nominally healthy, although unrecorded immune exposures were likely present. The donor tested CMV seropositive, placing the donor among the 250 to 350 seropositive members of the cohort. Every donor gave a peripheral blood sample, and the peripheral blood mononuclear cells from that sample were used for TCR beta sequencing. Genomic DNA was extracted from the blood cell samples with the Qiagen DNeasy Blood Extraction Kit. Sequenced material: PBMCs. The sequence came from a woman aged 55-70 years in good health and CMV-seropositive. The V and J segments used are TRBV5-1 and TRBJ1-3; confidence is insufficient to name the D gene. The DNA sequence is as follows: TGCGCCAGCAGCTTGGCGCGTGCCTCTGGAAACACCATATATTTT. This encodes CASSLARASGNTIYF.